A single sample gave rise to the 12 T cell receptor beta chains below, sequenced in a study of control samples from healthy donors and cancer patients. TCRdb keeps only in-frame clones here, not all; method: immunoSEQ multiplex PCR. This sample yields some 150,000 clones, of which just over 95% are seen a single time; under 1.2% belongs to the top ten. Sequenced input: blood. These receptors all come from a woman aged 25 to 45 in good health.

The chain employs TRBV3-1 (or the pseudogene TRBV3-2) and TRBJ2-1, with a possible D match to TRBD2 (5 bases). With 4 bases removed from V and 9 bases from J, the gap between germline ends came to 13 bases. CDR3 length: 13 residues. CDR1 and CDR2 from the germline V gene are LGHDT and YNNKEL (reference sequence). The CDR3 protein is CASSPFAGGEQFF. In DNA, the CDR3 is TGTGCCAGCAGCCCCTTCGCGGGCGGTGAGCAGTTCTTC.

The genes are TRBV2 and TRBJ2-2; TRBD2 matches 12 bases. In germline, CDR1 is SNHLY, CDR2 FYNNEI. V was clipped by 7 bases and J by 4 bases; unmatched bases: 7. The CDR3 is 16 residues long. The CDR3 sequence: CASTGLAGKGTGELFF. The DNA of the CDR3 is TGTGCCAGCACTGGACTAGCGGGGAAAGGCACCGGGGAGCTGTTTTTT.

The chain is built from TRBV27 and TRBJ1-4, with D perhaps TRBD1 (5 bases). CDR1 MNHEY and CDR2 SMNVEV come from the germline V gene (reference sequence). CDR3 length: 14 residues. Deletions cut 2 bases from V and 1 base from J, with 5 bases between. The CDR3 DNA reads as TGTGCCAGCAGTTTACAGGGAACTAATGAAAAACTGTTTTTT. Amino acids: CASSLQGTNEKLFF.

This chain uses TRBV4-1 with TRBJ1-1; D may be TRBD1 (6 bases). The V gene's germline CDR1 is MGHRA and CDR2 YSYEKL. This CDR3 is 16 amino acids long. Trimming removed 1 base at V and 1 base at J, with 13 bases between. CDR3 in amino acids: CASSQVFGRGNTEAFF. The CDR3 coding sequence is TGCGCCAGCAGCCAAGTTTTCGGCAGGGGGAACACTGAAGCTTTCTTT.

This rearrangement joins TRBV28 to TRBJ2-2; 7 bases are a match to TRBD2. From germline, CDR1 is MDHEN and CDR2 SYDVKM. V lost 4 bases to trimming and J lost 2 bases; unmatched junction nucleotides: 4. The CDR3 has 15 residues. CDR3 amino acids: CASSSRLANTGELFF. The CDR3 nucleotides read TGTGCCAGCAGTTCAAGACTAGCCAACACCGGGGAGCTGTTTTTT.

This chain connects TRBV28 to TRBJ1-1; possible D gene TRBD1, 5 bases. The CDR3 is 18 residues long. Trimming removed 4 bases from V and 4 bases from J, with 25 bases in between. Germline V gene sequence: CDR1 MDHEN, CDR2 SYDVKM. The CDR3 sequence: CASSWGTATSMIGTEAFF. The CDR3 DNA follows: TGTGCCAGCAGTTGGGGGACCGCCACTTCGATGATCGGCACTGAAGCTTTCTTT. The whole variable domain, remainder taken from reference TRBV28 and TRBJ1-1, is DVKVTQSSRYLVKRTGEKVFLECVQDMDHENMFWYRQDPGLGLRLIYFSYDVKMKEKGDIPEGYSVSREKKERFSLILESASTNQTSMYLCASSWGTATSMIGTEAFFGQGTRLTVV.

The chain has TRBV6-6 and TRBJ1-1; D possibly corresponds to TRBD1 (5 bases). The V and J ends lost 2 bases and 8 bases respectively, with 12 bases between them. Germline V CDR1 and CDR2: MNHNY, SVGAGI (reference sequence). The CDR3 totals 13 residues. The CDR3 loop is CASSYGRAVEAFF. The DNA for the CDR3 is TGTGCCAGCAGTTACGGCAGGGCGGTAGAAGCTTTCTTT.

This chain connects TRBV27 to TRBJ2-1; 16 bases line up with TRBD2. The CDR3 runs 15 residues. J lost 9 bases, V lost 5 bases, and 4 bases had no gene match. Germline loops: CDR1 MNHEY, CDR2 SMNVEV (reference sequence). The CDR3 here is CASSPGTSGGVEQFF. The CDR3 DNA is TGTGCCAGCAGTCCCGGGACTAGCGGGGGGGTTGAGCAGTTCTTC.

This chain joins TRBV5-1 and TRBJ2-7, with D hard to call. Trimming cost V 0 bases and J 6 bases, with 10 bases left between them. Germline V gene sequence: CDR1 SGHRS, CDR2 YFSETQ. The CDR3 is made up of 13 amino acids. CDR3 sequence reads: CASSLARAREQYF. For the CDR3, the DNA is TGCGCCAGCAGCTTGGCTCGAGCTCGCGAGCAGTACTTC.

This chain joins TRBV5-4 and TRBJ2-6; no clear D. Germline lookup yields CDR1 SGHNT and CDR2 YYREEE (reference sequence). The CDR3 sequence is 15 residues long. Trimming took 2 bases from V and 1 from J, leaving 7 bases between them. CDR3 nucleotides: TGTGCCAGCAGCTTCTCGGGTTCTGGGGCCAACGTCCTGACTTTC. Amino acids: CASSFSGSGANVLTF.

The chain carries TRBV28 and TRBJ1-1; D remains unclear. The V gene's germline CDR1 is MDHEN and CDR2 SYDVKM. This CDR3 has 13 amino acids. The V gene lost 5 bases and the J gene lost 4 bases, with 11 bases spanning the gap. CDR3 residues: CASSPPGFTEAFF. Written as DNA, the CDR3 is TGTGCCAGCAGTCCCCCGGGGTTCACTGAAGCTTTCTTT. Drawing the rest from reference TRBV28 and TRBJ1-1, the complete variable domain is DVKVTQSSRYLVKRTGEKVFLECVQDMDHENMFWYRQDPGLGLRLIYFSYDVKMKEKGDIPEGYSVSREKKERFSLILESASTNQTSMYLCASSPPGFTEAFFGQGTRLTVV.

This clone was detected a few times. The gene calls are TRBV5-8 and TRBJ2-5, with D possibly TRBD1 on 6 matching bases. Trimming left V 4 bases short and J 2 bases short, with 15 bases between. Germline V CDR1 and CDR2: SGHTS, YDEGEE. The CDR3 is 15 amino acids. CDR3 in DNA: TGTGCCAGCAGCCTCGGACAGAAGAGGCAAGAGACCCAGTACTTC. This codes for CASSLGQKRQETQYF. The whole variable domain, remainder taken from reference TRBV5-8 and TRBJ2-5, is EAGVTQSPTHLIKTRGQQATLRCSPISGHTSVYWYQQALGLGLQFLLWYDEGEERNRGNFPPRFSGRQFPNYSSELNVNALELEDSALYLCASSLGQKRQETQYFGPGTRLLVL.